The source of this TCR beta chain is a study of blood T cell repertoires in COVID-19. Clinical histories supplied by participants themselves formed the basis of cohort assignment. Profiled with immunoSEQ multiplex PCR; TCRdb holds only in-frame clones, not every one. Altogether a few hundred thousand clones are present, approximately 90% being singletons, with the ten largest covering roughly 10%. This CDR3 has 14 residues. CDR1 is SNHLY, CDR2 FYNNEI, per germline. V was clipped by 2 bases and J by 13 bases; unmatched bases: 8. The chain uses TRBV2 and TRBJ2-2, with 9 bases that match TRBD1. The source material was PBMCs or T cells enriched from blood (not recorded which). The sequence was collected from a woman between 45 and 60 years old who had recovered from COVID-19. The CDR3 reads CASSENRGTGLLFF. Written as DNA, the CDR3 is TGTGCCAGCAGTGAAAATCGTGGGACAGGGTTGCTGTTTTTT.